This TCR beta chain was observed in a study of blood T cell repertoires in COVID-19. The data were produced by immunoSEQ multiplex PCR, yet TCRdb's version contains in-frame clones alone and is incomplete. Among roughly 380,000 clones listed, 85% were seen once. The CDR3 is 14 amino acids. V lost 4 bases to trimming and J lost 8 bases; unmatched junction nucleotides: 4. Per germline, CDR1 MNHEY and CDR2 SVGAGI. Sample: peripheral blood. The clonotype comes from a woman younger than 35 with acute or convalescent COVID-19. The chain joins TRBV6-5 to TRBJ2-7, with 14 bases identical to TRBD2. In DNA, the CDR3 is TGTGCCAGCAGTTCCGGGACTAGCGGGAGACAGCAGTACTTC. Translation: CASSSGTSGRQQYF.